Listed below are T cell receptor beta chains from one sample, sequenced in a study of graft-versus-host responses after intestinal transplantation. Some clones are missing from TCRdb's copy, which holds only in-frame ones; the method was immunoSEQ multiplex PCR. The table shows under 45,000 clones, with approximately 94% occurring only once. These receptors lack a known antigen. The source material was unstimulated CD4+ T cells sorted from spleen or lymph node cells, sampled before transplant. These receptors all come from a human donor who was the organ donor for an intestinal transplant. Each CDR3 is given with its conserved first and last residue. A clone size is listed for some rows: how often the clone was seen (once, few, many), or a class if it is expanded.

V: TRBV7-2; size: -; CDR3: CASSLVAGPLDEQYF
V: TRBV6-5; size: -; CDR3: CASTGTSGGLQYF
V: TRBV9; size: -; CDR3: CASSVVGRGETQYF
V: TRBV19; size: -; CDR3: CASSPRDSNLSGNTIYF
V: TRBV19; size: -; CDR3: CASSTSGGGNQPQHF
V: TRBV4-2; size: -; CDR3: CASSQADRGETQYF
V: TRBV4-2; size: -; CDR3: CASSRVAGESSYEQYF
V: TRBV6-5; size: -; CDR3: CASSYRGVNTEAFF
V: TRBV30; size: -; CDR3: CAWISTEAFF
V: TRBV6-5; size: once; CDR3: CASSLGLGEQFF
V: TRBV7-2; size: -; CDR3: CASSFRDTQYF
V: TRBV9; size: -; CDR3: CASSVTGRGFNEQFF
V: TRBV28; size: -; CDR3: CASRRQRAYEQYF
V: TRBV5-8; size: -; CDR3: CASTSRGKLNEQYF
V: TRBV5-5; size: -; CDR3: CASSWGDTEAFF
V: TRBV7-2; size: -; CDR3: CASSLTASTDTQYF
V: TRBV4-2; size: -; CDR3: CASSQDPGLAGGRGTQYF
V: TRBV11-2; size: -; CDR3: CASSLDRPENSPLHF
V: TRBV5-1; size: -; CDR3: CASSRGGANTEAFF
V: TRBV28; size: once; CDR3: CASSFWSGRGPTGELFF
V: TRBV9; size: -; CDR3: CASSADRFGDYNEQFF
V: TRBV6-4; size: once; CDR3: CASSVVRGNEQFF
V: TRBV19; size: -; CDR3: CASSIPLPSSYNEQFF
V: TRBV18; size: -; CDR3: CASSQGLDTEAFF
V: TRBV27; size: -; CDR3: CASSKGLSNYGYTF
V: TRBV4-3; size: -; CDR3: CASSRQGNTGELFF
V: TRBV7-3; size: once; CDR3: CASSLKGAGDTQYF
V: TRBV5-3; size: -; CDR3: CARSLGHSYEQYF
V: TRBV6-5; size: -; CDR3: CASMGGRNTGELFF
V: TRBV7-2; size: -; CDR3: CASSLRQGAGGNTIYF
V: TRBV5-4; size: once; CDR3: CASRIAGGRETQYF
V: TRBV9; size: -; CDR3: CASSAAHPGQGGSHEQFF
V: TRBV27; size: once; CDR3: CASSLSGRTGYTF
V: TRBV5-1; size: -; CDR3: CASSLAAGIHHGYTF
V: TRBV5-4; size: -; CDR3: CASSLSGGATGELFF
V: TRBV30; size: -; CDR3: CAWTPDRGRSGYTF
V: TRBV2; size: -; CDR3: CASSERIRSYNSPLHF
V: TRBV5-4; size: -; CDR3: CASRRGTGETQYF
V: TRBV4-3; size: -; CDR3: CASSQEGRGTDTQYF
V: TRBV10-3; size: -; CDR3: CAISERHGPTNYGYTF
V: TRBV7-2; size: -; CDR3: CASSFVSGGNLAYDEQFF
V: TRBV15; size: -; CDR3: CATSRDRGDYGYTF
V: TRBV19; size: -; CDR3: CASSIGPGRTEAFF
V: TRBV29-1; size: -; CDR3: CSGEGNYGYTF
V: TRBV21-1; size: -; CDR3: CASSKGQDRTGPKVQPQHF
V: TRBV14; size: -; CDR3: CASSPLAGTYNEQFF
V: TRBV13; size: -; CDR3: CASSPGLAGSEQYF
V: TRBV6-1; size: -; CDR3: CASSEGHVQSIAEAFF
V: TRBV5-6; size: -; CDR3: CASSFQGGLNTEAFF
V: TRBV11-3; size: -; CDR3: CASSLRRVNSPLHF
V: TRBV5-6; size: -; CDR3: CASSLSGGLYSNQPQHF
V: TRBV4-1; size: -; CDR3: CASSQAAGGRDTQYF
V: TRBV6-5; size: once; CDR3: CASSYLSGGAGELFF
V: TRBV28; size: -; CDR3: CASSSPIGTGEAYEQYF